The 25 T cell receptor beta chains presented below share a single source sample, sequenced in a study of OX40 agonist ivuxolimab in advanced cancers. The protocol was immunoSEQ multiplex PCR, while the TCRdb copy is restricted to in-frame clones and leaves out a portion. This repertoire shows 70,000 to 85,000 clones, roughly 83% found once; its top ten account for roughly 2%. This sample comprised CD4+ or CD8+ T cells sorted from blood, obtained in a trial of the OX40 agonist ivuxolimab. The receptors were sampled from an adult with an advanced solid tumor such as melanoma, head and neck, liver or kidney cancer.

This clone was detected once. The gene calls are TRBV28 and TRBJ2-4; D assignment may be TRBD1 or TRBD2 (6 bases each). Looked up from germline, CDR1 is MDHEN and CDR2 is SYDVKM. The CDR3 consists of 15 residues. V gave up 2 bases and J gave up 8 bases, with 16 bases separating them. The CDR3 DNA sequence: TGTGCCAGCAGTTTAGGGGGGCAATTCGGGGACATTCAGTACTTC. This sequence encodes CASSLGGQFGDIQYF.

This clone has a single count. The CDR3 DNA is TGTGCCACCAGCAGAGGAGGAGCTAACTATGGCTACACCTTC. It encodes CATSRGGANYGYTF. The chain combines TRBV15 with TRBJ1-2; D not resolved. The CDR3 sequence is 14 residues long. The V end lost 1 base, the J end lost 0 bases, and 6 bases lay between the germline ends. Germline V gives CDR1 LNHNV, CDR2 YYDKDF (reference sequence).

This chain connects TRBV30 to TRBJ2-5; 9 nucleotides align to TRBD1. With V trimmed by 2 bases and J by 5 bases, 9 bases remained unmatched. Germline lookup yields CDR1 GTSNPN and CDR2 SVGIG (reference sequence). There are 15 residues in the CDR3. Here the CDR3 reads CAWSINRGRGETQYF. CDR3 sequence (DNA): TGTGCCTGGAGTATTAACAGGGGGCGCGGCGAGACCCAGTACTTC. The full variable domain, in which reference TRBV30 and TRBJ2-5 provide the parts outside the CDR3, is SQTIHQWPATLVQPVGSPLSLECTVEGTSNPNLYWYRQAAGRGLQLLFYSVGIGQISSEVPQNLSASRPQDRQFILSSKKLLLSDSGFYLCAWSINRGRGETQYFGPGTRLLVL.

In its sample, this clone was seen a few times. The chain couples TRBV30 to TRBJ1-2, with a weak D call TRBD1 (6 bases). The V and J ends lost 1 base and 4 bases respectively, with 10 bases between them. The germline CDR1 and CDR2 sequences are GTSNPN and SVGIG (reference sequence). CDR3 length equals 13 residues. In DNA, the CDR3 is TGTGCCTGGAGTGCTGACAGGCCCTATGGCTACACCTTC. Translated: CAWSADRPYGYTF.

V and J are TRBV18 and TRBJ2-7; 10 positions agree with TRBD1. CDR1 and CDR2 (germline): KGHSH, LQKENI. The CDR3 is made up of 13 amino acids. J lost 7 bases, V lost 6 bases, and 6 bases had no gene match. CDR3 in DNA: TGTGCCAGCTCGCCGGGACAGGGGTGGGAGCAGTACTTC. It codes for CASSPGQGWEQYF.

The chain has TRBV29-1 and TRBJ2-5; no reliable D call. Germline V gene lookup returns CDR1 SQVTM and CDR2 ANQGSEA. V lost 3 bases and J 5 bases, leaving 4 bases between the germline ends. This CDR3 region has 10 residues. The CDR3 region has the DNA TGCAGCGTTGAGTATGAGACCCAGTACTTC. It is translated as CSVEYETQYF.

This clone has more than one count but fewer than ten. The chain combines TRBV4-2 with TRBJ2-5; a weak D match, TRBD1 (7 bases). Germline V lookup: CDR1 LGHNA, CDR2 YNFKEQ. CDR3 size: 16 residues. Trimming took 4 bases from V and 4 from J, leaving 19 bases between them. The CDR3 coding sequence is TGTGCCAGCAGCCCCGTAGGGGGCAGGGGAGGAGAGACCCAGTACTTC. This encodes CASSPVGGRGGETQYF.

This rearrangement joins TRBV5-1 to TRBJ2-5; no clear D. Trimming shortened V by 4 bases and J by 0 bases, and 13 bases separated the two germline ends. The CDR3 is made up of 15 amino acids. Germline CDR1 SGHRS, CDR2 YFSETQ. DNA of the CDR3: TGCGCCAGCAGCCCAACGACGGCTTACCAAGAGACCCAGTACTTC. It translates to CASSPTTAYQETQYF.

The rearrangement links TRBV2 to TRBJ1-4, with TRBD1 as a possible D gene (5 bases). Trimming left V 6 bases short and J 8 bases short, with 13 bases between. Germline-derived CDR1 and CDR2 are SNHLY and FYNNEI. This CDR3 contains 13 residues. CDR3 nucleotide sequence: TGTGCCAGCAGAAGGGACGGAGGAGAAAAACTGTTTTTT. It yields the protein CASRRDGGEKLFF.

The chain is built from TRBV27 and TRBJ1-5, with a possible D match to TRBD1 (5 bases). The CDR3 consists of 14 residues. CDR1 MNHEY and CDR2 SMNVEV come from the germline V gene (reference sequence). V lost 6 bases and J lost 0, with 9 bases in between. CDR3 sequence reads: CASRKQVSNQPQHF. In DNA form, the CDR3 reads TGTGCCAGCAGGAAACAGGTTAGCAATCAGCCCCAGCATTTT.

V is TRBV18 and J is TRBJ2-4, with D perhaps matching TRBD1 (5 bases). Germline V lookup: CDR1 KGHSH, CDR2 LQKENI. The CDR3 is 14 amino acids. The V and J ends lost 0 bases and 5 bases respectively, with 8 bases between them. The CDR3 DNA follows: TGTGCCAGCTCACCACCGACCAGGGAAAACATTCAGTACTTC. Protein product: CASSPPTRENIQYF.

The chain links TRBV19 to TRBJ2-3, with 7 bases identical to TRBD2. Germline CDR1 reads LNHDA; CDR2 reads SQIVND (reference sequence). This CDR3 is built from 15 residues. J gave up 6 bases and V 7 bases, and 13 bases lay outside the gene matches. The CDR3 nucleotides read TGTGCCAGTACCCTGAGCGGGAATTTCAGGGATACGCAGTATTTT. Protein: CASTLSGNFRDTQYF.

V gene TRBV27 combines with J gene TRBJ1-5, with 7 bases matching TRBD1. Per germline, CDR1 MNHEY and CDR2 SMNVEV (reference sequence). The CDR3 contains 12 residues. The V and J ends lost 7 bases and 11 bases, in that order; junction bases with no gene match: 8. The CDR3 coding sequence is TGTGCCAGCAAGACAGGGACCGGATCCCAGCATTTT. This encodes CASKTGTGSQHF.

The chain has TRBV28 and TRBJ1-3, with 7 bases fitting TRBD1. The CDR3 is 13 amino acids. V shed 6 bases, J shed 8 bases, and the junction held 7 bases outside the gene matches. From germline, CDR1 is MDHEN and CDR2 SYDVKM. This chain's CDR3 is CASSSYRGDTIYF. The CDR3 coding sequence is TGTGCCAGCAGCTCTTACAGGGGAGACACCATATATTTT. Looking up the rest from reference TRBV28 and TRBJ1-3 gives the full variable domain: DVKVTQSSRYLVKRTGEKVFLECVQDMDHENMFWYRQDPGLGLRLIYFSYDVKMKEKGDIPEGYSVSREKKERFSLILESASTNQTSMYLCASSSYRGDTIYFGEGSWLTVV.

The chain couples TRBV28 to TRBJ2-7, with a possible D match to TRBD1 (5 bases). V was trimmed by 10 bases and J by 4 bases, leaving 11 bases between them. Germline V gene lookup returns CDR1 MDHEN and CDR2 SYDVKM. CDR3 length equals 11 residues. CDR3 in DNA: TGTGCCATTGGTGGGGCTTACGAGCAGTACTTC. This sequence encodes CAIGGAYEQYF.

The chain couples TRBV25-1 to TRBJ2-2; 9 positions agree with TRBD1. V gave up 6 bases and J gave up 2 bases; unmatched junction bases: 4. Germline loops: CDR1 MGHDK, CDR2 SYGVNS. The CDR3 contains 15 residues. The CDR3 region is CASSNRGLNTGELFF. Written as DNA, the CDR3 is TGTGCCAGCAGCAACAGGGGGCTCAACACCGGGGAGCTGTTTTTT.

V is TRBV6-4 and J is TRBJ2-7, with D tentatively TRBD2 (5 bases). This CDR3 has 16 amino acids. Germline values: CDR1 MRHNA, CDR2 SNTAGT. With 6 bases removed from V and 0 bases from J, the gap between germline ends came to 18 bases. The CDR3 DNA reads TGTGCCAGCAGGGGAGACATCCCGCGGAGCTCCTACGAGCAGTACTTC. The encoded protein is CASRGDIPRSSYEQYF.

V usage is TRBV7-9 and J usage is TRBJ1-6; 7 bases agree with TRBD1. The CDR3 totals 14 residues. The V gene's germline CDR1 is SEHNR and CDR2 FQNEAQ (reference sequence). V trimming: 5 bases; J trimming: 4 bases; junction bases outside the gene matches: 2. In DNA form, the CDR3 reads TGTGCCAGCAGCCAACAGGGGTATAATTCACCCCTCCACTTT. This translates into CASSQQGYNSPLHF.

Turning to this clone: The sample has other DNA sequences that encode this CDR3 too. The V and J genes are TRBV28 and TRBJ1-2; D gene unclear. The germline V gene has CDR1 MDHEN and CDR2 SYDVKM. The CDR3 contains 11 residues. Trimming pared 4 bases from V and 2 bases from J, leaving 2 bases between. CDR3 coding DNA: TGTGCCAGCAGTTCAAACTATGGCTACACCTTC. Amino acids: CASSSNYGYTF.

The rearrangement links TRBV28 to TRBJ2-7; no clear D. The ends were cut back, 6 bases at V and 3 bases at J, with 6 bases in the middle. This CDR3 has 11 amino acids. Looked up from germline, CDR1 is MDHEN and CDR2 is SYDVKM. The CDR3 here is CASRPCYEQYF. The CDR3 nucleotides are TGTGCCAGCAGGCCCTGCTACGAGCAGTACTTC.

This rearrangement joins TRBV5-1 to TRBJ1-5; D might be TRBD1 (6 bases). The V gene's germline CDR1 is SGHRS and CDR2 YFSETQ. CDR3 size: 16 residues. V was clipped by 0 bases and J by 6 bases, with 16 bases between them. The CDR3 here is CASSLEGLGARQPQHF. DNA of the CDR3: TGCGCCAGCAGCTTGGAGGGCTTGGGGGCGCGTCAGCCCCAGCATTTT.

The V gene is TRBV7-9, the J gene TRBJ1-6, with D perhaps matching TRBD1 (6 bases). The CDR3 extends over 16 amino acids. Germline lookup yields CDR1 SEHNR and CDR2 FQNEAQ (reference sequence). The ends were cut back, 5 bases at V and 6 bases at J, with 17 bases in the middle. CDR3 sequence (DNA): TGTGCCAGCAGCAATCTACAGGGATTAACTAATTCACCCCTCCACTTT. Translated, it gives CASSNLQGLTNSPLHF.

J is TRBJ2-5 and V is TRBV2; 10 bases fit TRBD2. Germline CDR1 reads SNHLY; CDR2 reads FYNNEI. V trimming: 1 base; J trimming: 4 bases; junction bases outside the gene matches: 6. CDR3 length equals 16 residues. The CDR3: CASSEDLAGGSETQYF. As DNA, the CDR3 is TGTGCCAGCAGTGAAGATTTAGCGGGAGGATCAGAGACCCAGTACTTC.

V is TRBV6-6 and J is TRBJ1-1; TRBD1 matches 12 bases. The CDR3 spans 16 residues. V gave up 7 bases and J gave up 1 base; unmatched junction bases: 7. The germline V gene encodes CDR1 MNHNY and CDR2 SVGAGI (reference sequence). The chain's CDR3 is CASTGTGGIRNTEAFF. CDR3 bases: TGTGCCAGCACCGGGACAGGGGGCATTAGGAACACTGAAGCTTTCTTT.

The CDR3 DNA is TGTGCCAGCAGCGCCCTACGGGGTCTGCACACCGGGGAGCTGTTTTTT. Protein product: CASSALRGLHTGELFF. The chain combines TRBV9 with TRBJ2-2; a possible D gene is TRBD2 (5 bases). The CDR3 spans 16 residues. Germline loops: CDR1 SGDLS, CDR2 YYNGEE. The V gene lost 3 bases and the J gene lost 3 bases, with 15 bases spanning the gap.